This T cell receptor beta chain appears in the sequencing data of a study of OX40 agonist ivuxolimab in advanced cancers. Study results and caveats: Low normalized clonal expansion also occurred in some nonresponding patients.

Here immunoSEQ multiplex PCR was the method, and the copy in TCRdb shows in-frame clones only, minus some. The sample contains approximately 45,000 clones, roughly 94% of which appear only once. The CDR3 has 14 residues. The germline V gene has CDR1 SGDLS and CDR2 YYNGEE. J lost 0 bases, V lost 3 bases, and 3 bases had no gene match. In regard to this clone: Its matching antigen is unknown.

The sequence derives from an adult with an advanced solid tumor such as melanoma, head and neck, liver or kidney cancer. This material consisted of CD4+ or CD8+ T cells sorted from blood, taken in a trial of the OX40 agonist ivuxolimab. The rearrangement uses TRBV9 and TRBJ2-7; 7 bases agree with TRBD2. The CDR3: CASSGEGVSYEQYF. CDR3 bases: TGTGCCAGCAGCGGGGAGGGAGTCTCCTACGAGCAGTACTTC.